This T cell receptor (beta chain) is drawn from a study of T cells in Graves' hyperthyroidism and ophthalmopathy. Findings and caveats of the study: Ophthalmopathy onset followed model prediction by a median about seven months.

V lost 10 bases and J lost 5, with 24 bases in between. The CDR3 covers 15 residues. The germline V gene encodes CDR1 MNHEY and CDR2 SVGEGT. Amplification targeted TCR beta CDR3 regions from RNA transcripts. The HTBI primer set served for first-round RT-PCR of the TCR CDR3. Via MiXCR, TCRdb re-called the multiplex PCR reads, giving one row per CDR3 protein. The data hold a few hundred thousand distinct CDR3 sequences, with less than 20% observed a single time. As for this clonotype: Its target is not known.

Calling Graves' hyperthyroidism stable meant ophthalmopathy did not progress within 18 months. The source of this sequence is a woman between 18 and 29 years old with Graves' hyperthyroidism. V is TRBV6-2 or TRBV6-3 and J is TRBJ2-7; possibly TRBD2 for D (6 bases). Sample: blood. CDR3 loop: CATQEGYQGGHEQYF. As DNA, the CDR3 is TGTGCCACGCAGGAGGGCTATCAGGGAGGCCACGAGCAGTACTTC.